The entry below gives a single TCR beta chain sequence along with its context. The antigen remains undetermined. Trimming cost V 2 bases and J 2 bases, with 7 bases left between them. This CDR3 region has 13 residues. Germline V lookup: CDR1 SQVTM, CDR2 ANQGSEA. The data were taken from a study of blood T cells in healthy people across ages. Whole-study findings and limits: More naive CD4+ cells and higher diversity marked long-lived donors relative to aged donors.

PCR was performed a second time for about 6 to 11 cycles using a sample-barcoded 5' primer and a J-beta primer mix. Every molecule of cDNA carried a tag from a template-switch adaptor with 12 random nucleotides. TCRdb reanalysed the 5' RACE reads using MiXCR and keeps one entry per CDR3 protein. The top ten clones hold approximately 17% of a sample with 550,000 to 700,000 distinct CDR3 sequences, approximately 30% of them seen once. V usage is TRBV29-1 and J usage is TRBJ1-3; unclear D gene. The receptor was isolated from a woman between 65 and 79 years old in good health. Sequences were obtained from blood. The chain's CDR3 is CSVEQIAGNTIYF. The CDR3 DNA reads TGCAGCGTTGAACAGATCGCTGGAAACACCATATATTTT.